A selection of T cell receptor beta chains follows, all from one sample in a study of a mutant IDH1 vaccine in newly diagnosed glioma. TCRdb's copy holds only in-frame clones and misses some; the assay was immunoSEQ multiplex PCR. Here the sample spans some 60,000 clones, more than 80% being singletons. These receptors lack a known antigen. The starting material was PBMCs, obtained from a glioma patient whose treatment included an IDH1 peptide vaccine. These receptors all stem from a man aged 25 to 45 with glioma. Each CDR3 is given with its conserved first and last residue. The D gene is left open where the match is weak.

J gene	V gene	D gene	CDR3 protein	CDR3 DNA
TRBJ2-7	TRBV29-1	TRBD1	CSVAGTGNEQYF	TGCAGCGTTGCCGGGACAGGTAACGAGCAGTACTTC
TRBJ2-1	TRBV10-2	.	CASRDPTGAGKDEQFF	TGCGCCAGCAGGGACCCAACTGGGGCAGGGAAAGATGAGCAGTTCTTC
TRBJ2-7	TRBV5-1	TRBD2	CASSLGLAGGVSYEQYF	TGCGCCAGCAGCCTGGGACTAGCGGGGGGTGTCTCCTACGAGCAGTACTTC
TRBJ2-5	TRBV6-6	TRBD1	CASSYFRTGTETQYF	TGTGCCAGCAGTTACTTCCGGACAGGGACGGAGACCCAGTACTTC
TRBJ2-2	TRBV5-1	.	CASSPGGTVNTGELFF	TGCGCCAGCAGCCCGGGGGGGACAGTTAACACCGGGGAGCTGTTTTTT
TRBJ1-2	TRBV18	.	CASSRDGPPSIYGYTF	TGTGCCAGCTCGAGGGACGGACCTCCTTCCATCTATGGCTACACCTTC
TRBJ1-5	TRBV10-3	.	CATRGQPDQPQHF	TGTGCCACCCGAGGGCAGCCTGATCAGCCCCAGCATTTT
TRBJ1-6	TRBV30	TRBD1	CAFLLRGGLALHF	TGTGCCTTTCTTCTCCGAGGGGGCTTAGCCCTCCACTTT
TRBJ2-3	TRBV28	.	CASSSPGQGTDTQYF	TGTGCCAGCAGTTCCCCGGGGCAGGGGACAGATACGCAGTATTTT
TRBJ2-1	TRBV4-1	.	CASSPEGASSYNEQFF	TGCGCCAGCAGCCCGGAGGGTGCAAGCTCCTACAATGAGCAGTTCTTC
TRBJ2-3	TRBV10-1	TRBD2	CASSATSGQGYTDTQYF	TGCGCCAGCAGTGCGACTAGCGGGCAGGGATACACAGATACGCAGTATTTT
TRBJ1-5	TRBV11-2	.	CASSLQRKVRRSNQPQHF	TGTGCCAGCAGCTTACAGAGGAAAGTTCGTAGAAGCAATCAGCCCCAGCATTTT
TRBJ2-3	TRBV6-6	.	CASSNTDTQYF	TGTGCCAGCAGTAACACAGATACGCAGTATTTT
TRBJ1-5	TRBV5-1	.	CASSAGDRQPQHF	TGCGCCAGCAGCGCAGGGGATCGTCAGCCCCAGCATTTT